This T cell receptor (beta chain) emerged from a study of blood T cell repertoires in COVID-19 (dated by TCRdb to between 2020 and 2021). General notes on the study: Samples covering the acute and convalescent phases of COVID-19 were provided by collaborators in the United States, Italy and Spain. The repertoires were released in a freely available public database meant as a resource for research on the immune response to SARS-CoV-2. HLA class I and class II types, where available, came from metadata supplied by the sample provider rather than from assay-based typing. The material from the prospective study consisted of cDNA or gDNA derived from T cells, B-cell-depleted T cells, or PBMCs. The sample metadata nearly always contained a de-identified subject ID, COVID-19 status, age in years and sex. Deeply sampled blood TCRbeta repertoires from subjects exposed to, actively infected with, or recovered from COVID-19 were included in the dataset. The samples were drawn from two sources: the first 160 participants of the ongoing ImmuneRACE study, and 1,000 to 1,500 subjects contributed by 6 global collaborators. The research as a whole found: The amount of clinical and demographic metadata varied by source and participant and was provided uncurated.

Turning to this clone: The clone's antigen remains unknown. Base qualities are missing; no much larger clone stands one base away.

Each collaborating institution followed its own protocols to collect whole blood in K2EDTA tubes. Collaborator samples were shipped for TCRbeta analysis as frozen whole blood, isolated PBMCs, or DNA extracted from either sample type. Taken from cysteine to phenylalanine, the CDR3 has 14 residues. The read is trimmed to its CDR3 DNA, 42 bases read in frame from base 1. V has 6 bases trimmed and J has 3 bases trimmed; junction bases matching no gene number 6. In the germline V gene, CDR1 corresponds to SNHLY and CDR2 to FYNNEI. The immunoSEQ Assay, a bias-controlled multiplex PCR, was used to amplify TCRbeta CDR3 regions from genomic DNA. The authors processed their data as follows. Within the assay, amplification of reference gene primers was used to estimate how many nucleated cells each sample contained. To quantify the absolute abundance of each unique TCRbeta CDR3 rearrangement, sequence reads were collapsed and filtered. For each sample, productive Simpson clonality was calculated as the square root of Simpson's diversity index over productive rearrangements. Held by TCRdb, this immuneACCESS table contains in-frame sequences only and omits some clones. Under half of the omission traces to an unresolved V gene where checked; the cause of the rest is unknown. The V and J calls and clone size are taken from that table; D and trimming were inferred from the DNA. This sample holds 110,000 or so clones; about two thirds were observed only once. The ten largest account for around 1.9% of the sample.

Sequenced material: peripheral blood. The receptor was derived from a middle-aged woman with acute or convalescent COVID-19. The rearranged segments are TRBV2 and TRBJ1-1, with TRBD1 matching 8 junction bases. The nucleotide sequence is TGTGCCAGCAGGGGGACAGGACGGGACACTGAAGCTTTCTTT. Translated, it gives CASRGTGRDTEAFF.